The TCR beta chain under discussion was sequenced for a study of T cell responses to AZD1222 COVID-19 vaccine. For this clone: Its antigen is currently unknown.

Generated by immunoSEQ multiplex PCR, the TCRdb table keeps only in-frame clones and is missing some. The data show some 130,000 clones, less than 95% seen once. The V and J ends lost 0 bases and 6 bases respectively, with 9 bases between them. The CDR3 sequence is 15 residues long. The V gene's germline CDR1 is MNHEY and CDR2 SVGAGI. Study observations and caveats: Within unmutated variant regions lay the reported targets of nearly half of spike-specific TCRs.

The input for sequencing was peripheral blood, taken on day 0 of AZD1222 vaccination. The sequence was collected from an adult in good health. The rearrangement joins TRBV6-5 to TRBJ1-6; TRBD1 is a possible D gene (5 bases). The CDR3 loop is CASSYSTGGNSPLHF. The CDR3 DNA is TGTGCCAGCAGTTACTCGACTGGGGGTAATTCACCCCTCCACTTT.